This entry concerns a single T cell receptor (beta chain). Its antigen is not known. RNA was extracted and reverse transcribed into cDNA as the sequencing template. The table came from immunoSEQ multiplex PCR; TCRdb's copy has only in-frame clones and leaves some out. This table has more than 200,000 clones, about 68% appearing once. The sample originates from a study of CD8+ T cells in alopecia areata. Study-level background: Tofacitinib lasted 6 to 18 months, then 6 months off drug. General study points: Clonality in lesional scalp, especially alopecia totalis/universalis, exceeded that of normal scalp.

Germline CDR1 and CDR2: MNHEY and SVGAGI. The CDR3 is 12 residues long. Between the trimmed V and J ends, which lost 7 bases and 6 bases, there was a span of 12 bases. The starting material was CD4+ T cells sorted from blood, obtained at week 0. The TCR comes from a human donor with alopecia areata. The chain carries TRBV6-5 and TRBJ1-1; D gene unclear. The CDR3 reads CASISRVAEAFF. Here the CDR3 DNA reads TGTGCCAGCATATCCCGGGTGGCTGAAGCTTTCTTT.